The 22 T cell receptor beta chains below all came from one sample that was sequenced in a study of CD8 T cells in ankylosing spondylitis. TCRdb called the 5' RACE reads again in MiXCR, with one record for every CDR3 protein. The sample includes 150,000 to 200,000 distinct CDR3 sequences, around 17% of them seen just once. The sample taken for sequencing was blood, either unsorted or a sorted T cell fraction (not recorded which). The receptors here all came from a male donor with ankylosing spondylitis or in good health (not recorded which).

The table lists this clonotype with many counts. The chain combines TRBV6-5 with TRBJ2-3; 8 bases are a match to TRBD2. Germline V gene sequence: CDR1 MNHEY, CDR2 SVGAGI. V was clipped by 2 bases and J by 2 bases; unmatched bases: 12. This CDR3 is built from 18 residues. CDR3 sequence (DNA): TGTGCCAGCAGTTACATGGAGACCATAGCGGGAAACACAGATACGCAGTATTTT. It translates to CASSYMETIAGNTDTQYF.

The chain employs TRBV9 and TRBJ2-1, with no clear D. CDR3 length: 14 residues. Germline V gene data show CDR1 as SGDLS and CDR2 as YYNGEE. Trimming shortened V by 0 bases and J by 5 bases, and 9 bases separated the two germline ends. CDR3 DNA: TGTGCCAGCAGCGTAGATCCCCGGGACAATGAGCAGTTCTTC. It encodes CASSVDPRDNEQFF.

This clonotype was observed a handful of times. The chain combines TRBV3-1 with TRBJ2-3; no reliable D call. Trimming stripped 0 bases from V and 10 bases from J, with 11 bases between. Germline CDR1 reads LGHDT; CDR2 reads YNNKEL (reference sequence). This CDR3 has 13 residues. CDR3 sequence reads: CASSQDRRLAQYF. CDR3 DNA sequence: TGTGCCAGCAGCCAAGATAGACGATTGGCGCAGTATTTT.

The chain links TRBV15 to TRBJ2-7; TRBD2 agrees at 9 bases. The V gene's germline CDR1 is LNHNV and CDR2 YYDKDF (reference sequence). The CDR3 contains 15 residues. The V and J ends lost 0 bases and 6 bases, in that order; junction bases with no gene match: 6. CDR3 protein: CATSRETSGLVEQYF. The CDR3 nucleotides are TGTGCCACCAGCAGAGAAACTAGCGGGTTGGTCGAGCAGTACTTC.

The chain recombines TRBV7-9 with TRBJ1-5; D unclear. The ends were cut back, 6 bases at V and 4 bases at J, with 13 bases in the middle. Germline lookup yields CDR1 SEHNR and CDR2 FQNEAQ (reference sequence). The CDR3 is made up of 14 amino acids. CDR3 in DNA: TGTGCCAGCAGTAAGGAGGTTGGGAATCAGCCCCAGCATTTT. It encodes CASSKEVGNQPQHF.

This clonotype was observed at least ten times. This chain's CDR3 is CASSQESEQYF. The CDR3 DNA is TGTGCCAGCAGCCAAGAGAGCGAGCAGTACTTC. The V call is TRBV3-1, the J call TRBJ2-7; D not certain. The CDR3 runs 11 residues. Trimming removed 0 bases from V and 6 bases from J, with 3 bases in between. Germline V gene data show CDR1 as LGHDT and CDR2 as YNNKEL (reference sequence).

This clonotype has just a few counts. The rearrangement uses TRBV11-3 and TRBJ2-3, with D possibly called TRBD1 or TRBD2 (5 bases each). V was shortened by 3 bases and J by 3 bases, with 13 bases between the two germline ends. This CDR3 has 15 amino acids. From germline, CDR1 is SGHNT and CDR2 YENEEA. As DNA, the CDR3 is TGTGCCAGCAGCTTGGGACCCAGGAGAACAGATACGCAGTATTTT. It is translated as CASSLGPRRTDTQYF.

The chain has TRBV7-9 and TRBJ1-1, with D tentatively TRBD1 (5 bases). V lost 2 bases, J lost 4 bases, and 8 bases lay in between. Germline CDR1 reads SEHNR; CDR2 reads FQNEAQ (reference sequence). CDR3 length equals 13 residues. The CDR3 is CASSLSGSTEAFF. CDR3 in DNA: TGTGCCAGCAGCTTATCAGGGTCCACTGAAGCTTTCTTT.

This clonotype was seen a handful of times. The CDR3 coding sequence is TGTGCCACCAGTGATTGGGGGGGCGCTAACAGGGGGACTGAAGCTTTCTTT. This encodes CATSDWGGANRGTEAFF. This chain connects TRBV24-1 to TRBJ1-1; 8 bases map to TRBD1. V shed 2 bases, J shed 5 bases, and the junction held 12 bases outside the gene matches. This CDR3 is 17 amino acids long. CDR1 is KGHDR and CDR2 is SFDVKD in the germline V gene.

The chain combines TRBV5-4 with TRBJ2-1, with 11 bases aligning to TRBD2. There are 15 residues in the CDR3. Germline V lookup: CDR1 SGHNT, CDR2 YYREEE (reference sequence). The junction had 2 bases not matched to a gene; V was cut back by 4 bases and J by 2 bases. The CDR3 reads CASSLTSGAYNEQFF. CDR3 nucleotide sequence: TGTGCCAGCAGCCTGACTAGCGGGGCCTACAATGAGCAGTTCTTC.

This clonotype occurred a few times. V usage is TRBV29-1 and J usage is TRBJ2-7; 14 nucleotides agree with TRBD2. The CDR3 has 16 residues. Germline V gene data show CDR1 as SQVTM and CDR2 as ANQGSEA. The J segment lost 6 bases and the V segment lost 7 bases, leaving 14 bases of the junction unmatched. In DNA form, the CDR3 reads TGCAGCGCCCGACGGACGGAGACTAGCGGGAGGGCCGAGCAGTACTTC. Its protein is CSARRTETSGRAEQYF.

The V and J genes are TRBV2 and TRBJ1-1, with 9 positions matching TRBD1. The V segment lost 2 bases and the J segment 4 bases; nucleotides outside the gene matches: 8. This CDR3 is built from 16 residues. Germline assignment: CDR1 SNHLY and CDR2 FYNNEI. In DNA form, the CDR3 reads TGTGCCAGCAGTGAATGGGGACAGGGCCCCCTCACTGAAGCTTTCTTT. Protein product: CASSEWGQGPLTEAFF.

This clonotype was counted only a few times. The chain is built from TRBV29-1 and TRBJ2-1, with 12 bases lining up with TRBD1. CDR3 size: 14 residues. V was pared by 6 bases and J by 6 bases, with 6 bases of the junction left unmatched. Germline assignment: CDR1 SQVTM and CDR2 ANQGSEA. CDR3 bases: TGCAGCGTGATCCGGGACAGGGGGCGCAATGAGCAGTTCTTC. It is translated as CSVIRDRGRNEQFF.

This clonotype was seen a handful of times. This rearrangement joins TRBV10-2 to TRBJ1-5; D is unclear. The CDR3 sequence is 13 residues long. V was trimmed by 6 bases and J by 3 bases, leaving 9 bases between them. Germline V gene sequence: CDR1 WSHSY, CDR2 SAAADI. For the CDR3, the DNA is TGCGCCAGCAGCGCGGCCTCCAATCAGCCCCAGCATTTT. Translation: CASSAASNQPQHF.

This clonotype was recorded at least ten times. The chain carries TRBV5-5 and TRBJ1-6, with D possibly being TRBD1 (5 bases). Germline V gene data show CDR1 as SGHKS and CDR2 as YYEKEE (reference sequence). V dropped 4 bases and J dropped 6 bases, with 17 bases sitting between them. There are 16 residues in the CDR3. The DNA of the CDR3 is TGTGCCAGCAGCCGCGCATTATCCGGGGGTAATTCACCCCTCCACTTT. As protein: CASSRALSGGNSPLHF.

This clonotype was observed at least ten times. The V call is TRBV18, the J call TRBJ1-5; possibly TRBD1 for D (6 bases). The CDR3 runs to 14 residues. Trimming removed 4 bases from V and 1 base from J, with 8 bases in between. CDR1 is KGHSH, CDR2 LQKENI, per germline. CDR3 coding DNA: TGTGCCAGCTCACTGGGACACAGCAATCAGCCCCAGCATTTT. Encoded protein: CASSLGHSNQPQHF.

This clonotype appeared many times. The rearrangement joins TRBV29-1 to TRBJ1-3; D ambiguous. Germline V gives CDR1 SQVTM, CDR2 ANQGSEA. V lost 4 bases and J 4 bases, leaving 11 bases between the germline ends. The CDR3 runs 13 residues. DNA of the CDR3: TGCAGCGTTGGTTCTGGGGTCGGAAACACCATATATTTT. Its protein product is CSVGSGVGNTIYF. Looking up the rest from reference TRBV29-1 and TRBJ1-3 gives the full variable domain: SAVISQKPSRDICQRGTSLTIQCQVDSQVTMMFWYRQQPGQSLTLIATANQGSEATYESGFVIDKFPISRPNLTFSTLTVSNMSPEDSSIYLCSVGSGVGNTIYFGEGSWLTVV.

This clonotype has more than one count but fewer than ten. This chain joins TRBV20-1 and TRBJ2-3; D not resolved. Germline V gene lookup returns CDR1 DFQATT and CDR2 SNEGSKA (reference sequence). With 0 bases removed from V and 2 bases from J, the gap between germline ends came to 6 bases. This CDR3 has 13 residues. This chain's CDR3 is CSAREVITDTQYF. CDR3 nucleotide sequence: TGCAGTGCTAGAGAGGTTATCACAGATACGCAGTATTTT.

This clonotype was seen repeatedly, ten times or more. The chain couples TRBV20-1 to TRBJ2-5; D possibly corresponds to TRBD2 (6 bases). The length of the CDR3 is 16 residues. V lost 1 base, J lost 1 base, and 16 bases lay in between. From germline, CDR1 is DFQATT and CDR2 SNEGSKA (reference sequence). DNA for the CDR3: TGCAGTGCTAGAGTTTTTAGCGGAGGTTTCCAAGAGACCCAGTACTTC. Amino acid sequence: CSARVFSGGFQETQYF.

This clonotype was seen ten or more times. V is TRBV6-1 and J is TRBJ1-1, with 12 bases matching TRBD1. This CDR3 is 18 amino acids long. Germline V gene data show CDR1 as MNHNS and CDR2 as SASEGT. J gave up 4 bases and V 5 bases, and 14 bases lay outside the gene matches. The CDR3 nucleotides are TGTGCCAGCAGTAAATCCTTCCGGGACAGGGGGCCTAGCACTGAAGCTTTCTTT. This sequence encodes CASSKSFRDRGPSTEAFF.

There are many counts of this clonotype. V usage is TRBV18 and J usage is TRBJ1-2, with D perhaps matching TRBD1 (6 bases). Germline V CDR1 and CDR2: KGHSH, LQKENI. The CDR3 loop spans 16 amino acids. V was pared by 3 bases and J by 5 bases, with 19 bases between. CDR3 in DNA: TGTGCCAGCTCACCCGGACAGCTTCAATTACTATATGGCTACACCTTC. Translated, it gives CASSPGQLQLLYGYTF.

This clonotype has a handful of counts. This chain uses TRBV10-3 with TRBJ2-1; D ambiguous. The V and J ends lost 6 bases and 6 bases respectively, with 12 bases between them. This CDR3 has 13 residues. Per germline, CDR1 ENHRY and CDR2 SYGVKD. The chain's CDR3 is CAISGTEFNEQFF. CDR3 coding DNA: TGTGCCATCAGCGGAACAGAATTCAATGAGCAGTTCTTC.